The entry that follows covers one TCR beta chain sequence. These data are taken from a study of early stage breast cancer tumors. The assay was immunoSEQ multiplex PCR, and TCRdb's table has in-frame clones only and misses some. In the table there are more than 55,000 clones, around 80% of which are singletons. The clonotype was recovered from a person in their 40s with breast cancer. The sample was blood.

The CDR3 reads CASSLDSDYEQYF. The CDR3, as DNA: TGTGCCAGCAGCCTGGACTCAGACTACGAGCAGTACTTC. The V and J genes are TRBV11-2 and TRBJ2-7, with D perhaps TRBD2 (5 bases). CDR3 length: 13 residues. The V end lost 5 bases, the J end lost 3 bases, and 11 bases lay between the germline ends. Germline V gene data show CDR1 as SGHAT and CDR2 as FQNNGV.